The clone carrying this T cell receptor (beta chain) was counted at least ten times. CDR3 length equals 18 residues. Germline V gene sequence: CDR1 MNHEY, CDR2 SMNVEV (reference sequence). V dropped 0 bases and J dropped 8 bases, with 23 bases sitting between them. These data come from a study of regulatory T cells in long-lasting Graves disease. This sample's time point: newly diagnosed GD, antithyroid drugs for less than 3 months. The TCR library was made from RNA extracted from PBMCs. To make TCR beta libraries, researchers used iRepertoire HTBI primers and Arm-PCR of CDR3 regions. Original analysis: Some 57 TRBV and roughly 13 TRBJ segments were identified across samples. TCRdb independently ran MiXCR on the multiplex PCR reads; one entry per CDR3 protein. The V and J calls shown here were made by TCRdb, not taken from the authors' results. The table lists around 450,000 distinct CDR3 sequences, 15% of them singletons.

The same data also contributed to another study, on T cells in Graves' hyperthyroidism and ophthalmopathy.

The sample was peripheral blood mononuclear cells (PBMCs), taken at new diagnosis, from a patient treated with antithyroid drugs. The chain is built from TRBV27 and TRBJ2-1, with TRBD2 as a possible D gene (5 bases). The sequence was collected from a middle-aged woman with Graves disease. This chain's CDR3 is CASSLSPFQPGNVDEQFF. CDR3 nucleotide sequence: TGTGCCAGCAGTTTATCACCCTTCCAGCCGGGAAATGTAGATGAGCAGTTCTTC.